The next 18 T cell receptor beta chains were all read from a single sample in a study of graft-versus-host responses after intestinal transplantation (dated by TCRdb to about 2021). These receptors' antigens are unknown. Receptors were amplified or captured by the immunoSEQ multiplex PCR assay. Imported from immuneACCESS, the table was reduced by TCRdb to in-frame sequences with V and J called. These copies leave out some clones; in studies compared against another copy, an unresolved V gene accounts for under half, and the cause of the remainder is not known. This sample comprises about 85,000 clones, around 90% of them detected only once. 7.6% of the sample rests with the top ten. The time point label here, explained by the study, means: cells obtained before transplantation from donor or recipient. The specimen was unstimulated CD8+ T cells sorted from spleen or lymph node cells, collected before transplant. The receptors originated from a human donor who was the organ donor for an intestinal transplant.

The CDR3 DNA is TGTGCCATCAGTGAACCGGGCGAAGGGGCGACTGAAGCTTTCTTT. This codes for CAISEPGEGATEAFF. V and J are TRBV10-3 and TRBJ1-1, with TRBD1 as a possible D gene (5 bases). Trimming shortened V by 3 bases and J by 5 bases, and 16 bases separated the two germline ends. The CDR3 has 15 amino acids. Germline CDR1 reads ENHRY; CDR2 reads SYGVKD.

The chain joins TRBV4-1 to TRBJ2-2; 9 nucleotides agree with TRBD2. This CDR3 is 18 amino acids long. Germline-derived CDR1 and CDR2 are MGHRA and YSYEKL. The ends lost 3 bases at V and 0 bases at J; junction bases unmatched: 8. Here the CDR3 DNA reads TGCGCCAGCAGCCATAGTTCAGTAGCGGGGGCGAACACCGGGGAGCTGTTTTTT. It yields the protein CASSHSSVAGANTGELFF.

CDR3 sequence reads: CASTRVSGANVLTF. The CDR3 DNA reads as TGCGCCAGCACCCGGGTCTCTGGGGCCAACGTCCTGACTTTC. V gene TRBV4-1 combines with J gene TRBJ2-6; no clear D gene. CDR3 length equals 14 residues. Germline V gene sequence: CDR1 MGHRA, CDR2 YSYEKL. V was cut by 7 bases and J by 0 bases, with 7 bases left in between.

The J gene is TRBJ2-2, the V gene TRBV10-2; the D gene is possibly TRBD1 (6 bases). Trimming took 4 bases from V and 2 from J, leaving 14 bases between them. The CDR3 is 16 residues long. Germline-derived CDR1 and CDR2 are WSHSY and SAAADI. The CDR3 nucleotides are TGCGCCAGCAGTGTTGGGCCGGGACAAAACACCGGGGAGCTGTTTTTT. Protein sequence: CASSVGPGQNTGELFF.

The chain couples TRBV5-6 to TRBJ2-7; 7 nucleotides agree with TRBD2. Germline CDR1 is SGHDT and CDR2 is YYEEEE. J lost 2 bases, V lost 3 bases, and 8 bases had no gene match. The CDR3 consists of 15 residues. CDR3 sequence (DNA): TGTGCCAGCAGCTCCGCGGGGGTAACGACCTACGAGCAGTACTTC. This encodes CASSSAGVTTYEQYF.

The rearrangement uses TRBV19 and TRBJ1-5; D not certain. The CDR3 totals 12 residues. V lost 4 bases to trimming and J lost 4 bases, with 5 bases between them. Germline CDR1 is LNHDA and CDR2 is SQIVND (reference sequence). CDR3 in amino acids: CASSRGNQPQHF. In DNA form, the CDR3 reads TGTGCCAGTAGTAGGGGTAATCAGCCCCAGCATTTT. Looking up the rest from reference TRBV19 and TRBJ1-5 gives the full variable domain: DGGITQSPKYLFRKEGQNVTLSCEQNLNHDAMYWYRQDPGQGLRLIYYSQIVNDFQKGDIAEGYSVSREKKESFPLTVTSAQKNPTAFYLCASSRGNQPQHFGDGTRLSIL.

The V gene is TRBV30, the J gene TRBJ1-4; 8 positions agree with TRBD1. The junction had 8 bases not matched to a gene; V was cut back by 4 bases and J by 7 bases. Germline loops: CDR1 GTSNPN, CDR2 SVGIG (reference sequence). The length of the CDR3 is 14 residues. CDR3 DNA: TGTGCCTGGATGACAGGGGAGCGCCCTGAAAAACTGTTTTTT. It codes for CAWMTGERPEKLFF.

The V call is TRBV6-1, the J call TRBJ2-7; 9 positions match TRBD2. Looked up from germline, CDR1 is MNHNS and CDR2 is SASEGT. The CDR3 consists of 13 residues. V gave up 6 bases and J gave up 9 bases; unmatched junction bases: 9. The CDR3 is CASRGLASQAQYF. The DNA of the CDR3 is TGTGCCAGCAGGGGACTAGCAAGTCAGGCGCAGTACTTC.

J is TRBJ2-3 and V is TRBV7-9; the match to TRBD1 covers 10 bases. Germline assignment: CDR1 SEHNR and CDR2 FQNEAQ (reference sequence). V shed 6 bases, J shed 7 bases, and the junction held 10 bases outside the gene matches. The CDR3 spans 15 residues. CDR3 region: CASRQDRDRGNTQYF. Written as DNA, the CDR3 is TGTGCCAGCAGGCAAGATCGGGACAGGGGAAATACGCAGTATTTT. Looking up the rest from reference TRBV7-9 and TRBJ2-3 gives the full variable domain: DTGVSQNPRHKITKRGQNVTFRCDPISEHNRLYWYRQTLGQGPEFLTYFQNEAQLEKSRLLSDRFSAERPKGSFSTLEIQRTEQGDSAMYLCASRQDRDRGNTQYFGPGTRLTVL.

The CDR3 is CASSDGMADTQYF. DNA of the CDR3: TGCGCCAGCAGTGATGGTATGGCAGATACGCAGTATTTT. The chain has TRBV10-2 and TRBJ2-3, with D unclear. Trimming pared 3 bases from V and 4 bases from J, leaving 8 bases between. The CDR3 is made up of 13 amino acids. The germline CDR1 and CDR2 sequences are WSHSY and SAAADI.

The V and J genes are TRBV7-9 and TRBJ2-7; D perhaps matches TRBD1 (5 bases). CDR3 length: 14 amino acids. Germline V CDR1 and CDR2: SEHNR, FQNEAQ (reference sequence). With 2 bases removed from V and 3 bases from J, the gap between germline ends came to 11 bases. The CDR3, as DNA: TGTGCCAGCAGCTTAACAGGAAACCTCTACGAGCAGTACTTC. As protein: CASSLTGNLYEQYF. Full variable domain (missing parts from reference TRBV7-9 and TRBJ2-7): DTGVSQNPRHKITKRGQNVTFRCDPISEHNRLYWYRQTLGQGPEFLTYFQNEAQLEKSRLLSDRFSAERPKGSFSTLEIQRTEQGDSAMYLCASSLTGNLYEQYFGPGTRLTVT.

The chain employs TRBV30 and TRBJ1-2; D remains unclear. This CDR3 is 13 amino acids long. Per germline, CDR1 GTSNPN and CDR2 SVGIG (reference sequence). Trimming took off 1 base at V and 4 bases at J, with 10 bases between the two ends. The DNA for the CDR3 is TGTGCCTGGAGTGGAGCCGGCGCCTATGGCTACACCTTC. Translated, it gives CAWSGAGAYGYTF. Based on the CDR3 plus reference TRBV30 and TRBJ1-2, the full variable domain is SQTIHQWPATLVQPVGSPLSLECTVEGTSNPNLYWYRQAAGRGLQLLFYSVGIGQISSEVPQNLSASRPQDRQFILSSKKLLLSDSGFYLCAWSGAGAYGYTFGSGTRLTVV.

J is TRBJ2-7 and V is TRBV5-6; no definite D call. This CDR3 has 15 amino acids. V was clipped by 6 bases and J by 5 bases, with 21 bases between them. Germline lookup yields CDR1 SGHDT and CDR2 YYEEEE. CDR3 protein: CASKLTPNPRDEQYF. Here the CDR3 DNA reads TGTGCCAGCAAACTAACTCCCAACCCCCGGGACGAGCAGTACTTC.

The V and J genes are TRBV9 and TRBJ1-1, with D unclear. This CDR3 is built from 13 residues. Deletions cut 1 base from V and 4 bases from J, with 8 bases between. CDR1 and CDR2 from the germline V gene are SGDLS and YYNGEE. The CDR3 reads CASSVFEGTEAFF. The CDR3 DNA is TGTGCCAGCAGCGTATTTGAGGGCACTGAAGCTTTCTTT.

For the CDR3, the DNA is TGTGCCACGGACGGGGGGAACACCGGGGAGCTGTTTTTT. The encoded protein is CATDGGNTGELFF. The rearrangement uses TRBV15 and TRBJ2-2; maybe TRBD2 (6 bases). Trimming cost V 9 bases and J 1 base, with 9 bases left between them. The CDR3 is made up of 13 amino acids. From germline, CDR1 is LNHNV and CDR2 YYDKDF (reference sequence).

This clone was recorded a few times. The chain uses TRBV6-4 and TRBJ2-1; 7 bases fit TRBD2. Germline CDR1 and CDR2: MRHNA and SNTAGT. This CDR3 is 14 amino acids long. Trimming removed 4 bases from V and 9 bases from J; junction bases left unmatched: 9. CDR3 sequence: CASSVSGEGGEQFF. CDR3 bases: TGTGCCAGCAGTGTGTCGGGGGAGGGCGGTGAGCAGTTCTTC.

The chain is built from TRBV27 and TRBJ1-5; 7 bases map to TRBD1. Germline assignment: CDR1 MNHEY and CDR2 SMNVEV (reference sequence). The trim removed 2 bases at V and 6 bases at J, leaving 10 bases unmatched. The CDR3 consists of 16 residues. The CDR3 DNA follows: TGTGCCAGCAGTTTAATAGGACAGGTTGTTGGTCAGCCCCAGCATTTT. The encoded protein is CASSLIGQVVGQPQHF.

The J gene is TRBJ1-1, the V gene TRBV4-1, with unresolved D. Germline values: CDR1 MGHRA, CDR2 YSYEKL. With 8 bases removed from V and 1 base from J, the gap between germline ends came to 14 bases. This CDR3 is 14 amino acids long. This CDR3 reads CASATRLKNTEAFF. The CDR3 bases are TGCGCCAGCGCGACAAGACTGAAGAACACTGAAGCTTTCTTT.